The present T cell receptor (beta chain) was sequenced within a study of T cell changes during pregnancy in multiple sclerosis. Measured with immunoSEQ multiplex PCR; TCRdb has only the in-frame clones, and not every one. The sample has some 140,000 clones; roughly 95% are singletons. The length of the CDR3 is 15 residues. The V and J ends lost 0 bases and 6 bases respectively, with 12 bases between them. Per the germline V gene, CDR1 is SGDLS and CDR2 is YYNGEE. The chain has TRBV9 and TRBJ2-2; D not resolved. Source: peripheral blood, taken after pregnancy. This clonotype was obtained from a female donor with multiple sclerosis, enrolled in a pregnancy study. The CDR3 loop is CASSVGSSVSGELFF. As DNA, the CDR3 is TGTGCCAGCAGCGTAGGTTCGAGCGTATCCGGGGAGCTGTTTTTT. Complete variable domain (other parts from reference TRBV9 and TRBJ2-2): DSGVTQTPKHLITATGQRVTLRCSPRSGDLSVYWYQQSLDQGLQFLIQYYNGEERAKGNILERFSAQQFPDLHSELNLSSLELGDSALYFCASSVGSSVSGELFFGEGSRLTVL.